A single sample gave rise to the 31 T cell receptor beta chains below, sequenced in a study of blood T cell repertoires in COVID-19. The data were produced by immunoSEQ multiplex PCR, yet TCRdb's version contains in-frame clones alone and is incomplete. The sample carries tens of thousands of clones, 85% to 90% recorded once. The sequenced material came from peripheral blood. These receptor sequences come from a human donor with active COVID-19. The donor label of this sample is uncertain.

The chain is built from TRBV7-8 and TRBJ1-4; 7 nucleotides align to TRBD1. The CDR3 covers 14 residues. The V and J ends lost 5 bases and 8 bases, in that order; junction bases with no gene match: 8. CDR1 is SGHVS and CDR2 is FQNEAQ in the germline V gene. CDR3 DNA: TGTGCCAGCAGCGACAGGGCGAGGGTCGAAAAACTGTTTTTT. Translation: CASSDRARVEKLFF. Combining the CDR3 with reference TRBV7-8 and TRBJ1-4 gives the whole variable domain GAGVSQSPRYKVAKRGQDVALRCDPISGHVSLFWYQQALGQGPEFLTYFQNEAQLDKSGLPSDRFFAERPEGSVSTLKIQRTQQEDSAVYLCASSDRARVEKLFFGSGTQLSVL.

V and J are TRBV5-4 and TRBJ2-2; TRBD2 matches 7 bases. Unmatched junction bases numbered 3, after V lost 4 bases and J lost 0 bases. The CDR3 totals 15 residues. Germline CDR1 SGHNT, CDR2 YYREEE (reference sequence). In nucleotides, the CDR3 is TGTGCCAGCAGCGCCCTAGCGGCGAACACCGGGGAGCTGTTTTTT. The encoded protein is CASSALAANTGELFF.

This chain links TRBV5-4 with TRBJ1-2, with 12 bases aligning to TRBD1. CDR1 is SGHNT and CDR2 is YYREEE in the germline V gene (reference sequence). The CDR3 spans 15 residues. The junction had 4 bases not matched to a gene; V was cut back by 0 bases and J by 7 bases. The CDR3: CASSLGGQGAGGYTF. In nucleotides, the CDR3 is TGTGCCAGCAGCTTGGGGGGACAGGGGGCTGGTGGCTACACCTTC.

The rearrangement joins TRBV19 to TRBJ1-5; 7 positions agree with TRBD1. Germline assignment: CDR1 LNHDA and CDR2 SQIVND (reference sequence). This CDR3 has 13 residues. V was pared by 7 bases and J by 7 bases, with 7 bases of the junction left unmatched. For the CDR3, the DNA is TGTGCCAGTAAAAGACAGGGTAACCAGCCCCAGCATTTT. Its translation is CASKRQGNQPQHF. The full variable domain, rest sourced from reference TRBV19 and TRBJ1-5, is DGGITQSPKYLFRKEGQNVTLSCEQNLNHDAMYWYRQDPGQGLRLIYYSQIVNDFQKGDIAEGYSVSREKKESFPLTVTSAQKNPTAFYLCASKRQGNQPQHFGDGTRLSIL.

V gene TRBV5-1 combines with J gene TRBJ2-3; TRBD1 matches at 9 bases. J gave up 5 bases and V 0 bases, and 7 bases lay outside the gene matches. Looked up from germline, CDR1 is SGHRS and CDR2 is YFSETQ. The CDR3 is 16 amino acids. The CDR3 reads CASSLEGQGVGDTQYF. The CDR3 region has the DNA TGCGCCAGCAGCTTGGAGGGACAGGGTGTAGGAGATACGCAGTATTTT.

The V call is TRBV6-1, the J call TRBJ2-3; a weak D match, TRBD2 (6 bases). The V gene lost 3 bases and the J gene lost 4 bases, with 14 bases spanning the gap. Germline CDR1 is MNHNS and CDR2 is SASEGT. The CDR3 length is 15 residues. This CDR3 reads CASSDNLRDPDTQYF. CDR3 sequence (DNA): TGTGCCAGCAGTGATAATTTGCGGGATCCAGATACGCAGTATTTT.

The gene calls are TRBV7-3 and TRBJ1-1; perhaps TRBD1 as D (6 bases). V lost 3 bases and J 5 bases, leaving 13 bases between the germline ends. CDR1 is SGHTA, CDR2 FQGTGA, per germline. The CDR3 contains 14 residues. Here the CDR3 reads CASSFSGAETEAFF. CDR3 bases: TGTGCCAGCAGCTTTTCAGGGGCAGAAACTGAAGCTTTCTTT.

On this clone itself: The junction departs from germline at one end; a sequencing error may be responsible. The gene calls are TRBV7-7 and TRBJ1-1; tentative D call: TRBD1 (6 bases). Germline CDR1 SSHAT, CDR2 FNYEAQ (reference sequence). CDR3 length: 13 amino acids. In nucleotides, the CDR3 is TGTGCTAGCAGCTTAAGCAGGGGCACTGAAGCTTTCTTT. As protein: CASSLSRGTEAFF.

The chain links TRBV15 to TRBJ2-1, with TRBD1 matching 7 bases. After removal of 2 bases from V and 4 bases from J, the junction contained 8 bases not matched to a gene. The CDR3 has 16 amino acids. Per germline, CDR1 LNHNV and CDR2 YYDKDF (reference sequence). For the CDR3, the DNA is TGTGCCACCAGCAGACCCCGGGACAGTCTTTACAATGAGCAGTTCTTC. Protein product: CATSRPRDSLYNEQFF.

The sample holds one count of this clone. V and J are TRBV9 and TRBJ2-1; D is uncertain. Between the trimmed V and J ends, which lost 0 bases and 0 bases, there was a span of 7 bases. The CDR3 extends over 15 amino acids. CDR1 SGDLS and CDR2 YYNGEE come from the germline V gene. CDR3 DNA sequence: TGTGCCAGCAGCGTAGACGCGAGCTCCTACAATGAGCAGTTCTTC. It is translated as CASSVDASSYNEQFF. Looking up the rest from reference TRBV9 and TRBJ2-1 gives the full variable domain: DSGVTQTPKHLITATGQRVTLRCSPRSGDLSVYWYQQSLDQGLQFLIQYYNGEERAKGNILERFSAQQFPDLHSELNLSSLELGDSALYFCASSVDASSYNEQFFGPGTRLTVL.

This sequence joins TRBV12-5 and TRBJ2-4; 13 bases fit TRBD2. Germline CDR1 is LGHNT and CDR2 is FRNRAP. The CDR3 sequence is 17 residues long. The V gene end was trimmed by 1 base and the J gene end by 7 bases; junction bases not matched to a gene: 7. The CDR3 DNA reads as TGTGCTAGTGGTTTGGGGGGACTAGCGGGAAAGGGGAACATTCAGTACTTC. Translated: CASGLGGLAGKGNIQYF.

V usage is TRBV7-2 and J usage is TRBJ2-7; D call uncertain. V gave up 6 bases and J gave up 1 base, with 7 bases separating them. CDR1 is SGHTA, CDR2 FQGNSA, per germline. The CDR3 extends over 12 amino acids. CDR3 amino acids: CASRGLSYEQYF. CDR3 bases: TGTGCCAGCAGGGGCCTGTCCTACGAGCAGTACTTC.

The chain is built from TRBV4-1 and TRBJ1-3; 7 positions match TRBD1. This CDR3 has 19 amino acids. The junction had 12 bases not matched to a gene; V was cut back by 1 base and J by 0 bases. Germline V gene lookup returns CDR1 MGHRA and CDR2 YSYEKL. DNA for the CDR3: TGCGCCAGCAGCCAAGGGGACGGGGACAGCATCCTCTCTGGAAACACCATATATTTT. This encodes CASSQGDGDSILSGNTIYF.

The J gene is TRBJ2-1, the V gene TRBV27; 7 nucleotides match TRBD2. The CDR3 consists of 16 residues. Germline values: CDR1 MNHEY, CDR2 SMNVEV (reference sequence). The J segment lost 4 bases and the V segment lost 4 bases, leaving 10 bases of the junction unmatched. The CDR3 reads CASSSLGGRIYNEQFF. CDR3 in DNA: TGTGCCAGCAGTTCCCTGGGAGGGAGGATTTACAATGAGCAGTTCTTC.

The chain employs TRBV12-3 or TRBV12-4 and TRBJ1-4; D gene unclear. V gave up 7 bases and J gave up 1 base, with 4 bases separating them. This CDR3 spans 12 amino acids. Written as DNA, the CDR3 is TGTGCCAGCAAACTAACTAATGAAAAACTGTTTTTT. Translating it yields CASKLTNEKLFF.

The chain joins TRBV23-1 to TRBJ2-7; possible D gene TRBD2, 5 bases. TRBV23-1 is an ORF, and what it does is uncertain. This CDR3 region has 21 residues. The V gene lost 0 bases and the J gene lost 10 bases, with 37 bases spanning the gap. The CDR3 DNA reads as TGCGCCAGCAGTCAATCACCGAGCAATCCCGAGGGCCTATCGGCACACTACCGCCAGTACTTC. Protein sequence: CASSQSPSNPEGLSAHYRQYF.

V gene TRBV7-3 combines with J gene TRBJ2-3; 7 bases align to TRBD2. From germline, CDR1 is SGHTA and CDR2 FQGTGA. V lost 8 bases and J lost 2; bases outside the gene matches: 7. This CDR3 is built from 14 residues. CDR3 nucleotide sequence: TGTGCCAGCGGATGGGGGGGAGCCACAGATACGCAGTATTTT. Its protein is CASGWGGATDTQYF.

The chain recombines TRBV5-5 with TRBJ2-1; the match to TRBD2 covers 7 bases. The germline V gene has CDR1 SGHKS and CDR2 YYEKEE (reference sequence). The length of the CDR3 is 19 residues. The junction had 19 bases not matched to a gene; V was cut back by 5 bases and J by 2 bases. The chain's CDR3 is CASSILSPRTSHTYNEQFF. CDR3 bases: TGTGCCAGCAGTATCTTATCCCCCCGGACTAGTCACACCTACAATGAGCAGTTCTTC.

The V gene is TRBV27, the J gene TRBJ1-2, with a tentative D call TRBD1 (5 bases). V was cut by 6 bases and J by 6 bases, with 23 bases left in between. The CDR3 loop spans 16 amino acids. Germline V gene data show CDR1 as MNHEY and CDR2 as SMNVEV (reference sequence). The CDR3 sequence is CASSKLSKGGVHGYTF. In DNA form, the CDR3 reads TGTGCCAGCAGCAAGCTTTCCAAGGGAGGGGTGCATGGCTACACCTTC.

V gene TRBV5-1 combines with J gene TRBJ2-7, with 11 bases matching TRBD1. The CDR3 is 18 amino acids. The junction had 13 bases not matched to a gene; V was cut back by 4 bases and J by 1 base. The germline CDR1 and CDR2 sequences are SGHRS and YFSETQ. CDR3 sequence (DNA): TGCGCCAGCAGCCGCCCGGGACAGGGGGTGGGTGGTTCCTACGAGCAGTACTTC. Protein: CASSRPGQGVGGSYEQYF. The complete variable domain, with remaining parts taken from reference TRBV5-1 and TRBJ2-7, reads KAGVTQTPRYLIKTRGQQVTLSCSPISGHRSVSWYQQTPGQGLQFLFEYFSETQRNKGNFPGRFSGRQFSNSRSEMNVSTLELGDSALYLCASSRPGQGVGGSYEQYFGPGTRLTVT.

The chain couples TRBV27 to TRBJ1-1, with TRBD1 matching 9 bases. This CDR3 is 13 amino acids long. J gave up 7 bases and V 6 bases, and 6 bases lay outside the gene matches. Germline assignment: CDR1 MNHEY and CDR2 SMNVEV (reference sequence). Written as DNA, the CDR3 is TGTGCCAGCAGCTTTGGACAGGGGCTTGAAGCTTTCTTT. Translation gives CASSFGQGLEAFF.

The CDR3 sequence is CAWSVDGGAFNEQFF. DNA for the CDR3: TGTGCCTGGAGTGTAGATGGGGGGGCGTTCAATGAGCAGTTCTTC. The chain carries TRBV30 and TRBJ2-1, with D perhaps TRBD2 (7 bases). Germline V gives CDR1 GTSNPN, CDR2 SVGIG (reference sequence). The CDR3 is 15 residues long. Trimming removed 0 bases at V and 6 bases at J, with 15 bases between.

Comments on this clone: This may come from a read error, since a much larger clone is one base off. The J gene is TRBJ1-2, the V gene TRBV7-2; 7 bases fit TRBD1. V shed 5 bases, J shed 4 bases, and the junction held 7 bases outside the gene matches. Per the germline V gene, CDR1 is SGHTA and CDR2 is FQGNSA. The CDR3 is 14 residues long. CDR3 DNA: TGTGCCAGCAGCCCGGAGTCAGGGGGCTATGGCTACACCTTC. This translates into CASSPESGGYGYTF.

The CDR3 is CAIRDRGLTEAFF. The DNA of the CDR3 is TGTGCCATCAGGGACAGGGGGCTCACTGAAGCTTTCTTT. This sequence joins TRBV10-3 and TRBJ1-1; 11 bases map to TRBD1. Looked up from germline, CDR1 is ENHRY and CDR2 is SYGVKD. V was clipped by 6 bases and J by 4 bases; unmatched bases: 1. CDR3 length: 13 amino acids.

The chain combines TRBV10-3 with TRBJ1-2; TRBD1 aligns across 10 bases. The CDR3 covers 17 residues. CDR1 and CDR2 (germline): ENHRY, SYGVKD. The V and J ends lost 5 bases and 0 bases, in that order; junction bases with no gene match: 9. As DNA, the CDR3 is TGTGCCATCAGTAGCGGGACAGGGGCTACAGCTAACTATGGCTACACCTTC. Protein sequence: CAISSGTGATANYGYTF.

This clone was counted a single time. The chain employs TRBV10-1 and TRBJ2-5; D is undetermined. The V end was cut by 0 bases, the J end by 2 bases, with 10 bases between. The germline V gene has CDR1 WNHNN and CDR2 SYGVQD (reference sequence). There are 15 residues in the CDR3. The CDR3 loop reads CASSESGADQETQYF. CDR3 in DNA: TGCGCCAGCAGTGAGTCAGGAGCCGATCAAGAGACCCAGTACTTC.

The chain has TRBV3-1 (or the pseudogene TRBV3-2) and TRBJ2-7; 9 bases are a match to TRBD2. Germline loops: CDR1 LGHDT, CDR2 YNNKEL (reference sequence). Losses at the gene ends were 1 base for V and 0 bases for J; bases not matched to a gene: 1. The CDR3 loop spans 15 amino acids. The CDR3 is CASSQGLADSYEQYF. In nucleotides, the CDR3 is TGTGCCAGCAGCCAAGGACTAGCGGACTCCTACGAGCAGTACTTC.

The V and J genes are TRBV6-1 and TRBJ1-4; 9 bases are shared with TRBD1. CDR1 MNHNS and CDR2 SASEGT come from the germline V gene. Germline trimming cut 3 bases from V and 8 bases from J; bases unmatched to any gene: 7. This CDR3 region has 15 residues. The CDR3 reads CASSEPGQGTEKLFF. In DNA form, the CDR3 reads TGTGCCAGCAGTGAGCCGGGACAGGGAACGGAAAAACTGTTTTTT.

The chain has TRBV18 and TRBJ1-4; no reliable D call. The germline V and J ends were trimmed by 3 bases and 6 bases, with 8 bases remaining between them. CDR1 KGHSH and CDR2 LQKENI come from the germline V gene. The CDR3 contains 13 residues. For the CDR3, the DNA is TGTGCCAGCTCACCCGTTAGCGATGAAAAACTGTTTTTT. Translating it yields CASSPVSDEKLFF. Full variable domain (remainder filled in from reference TRBV18 and TRBJ1-4): NAGVMQNPRHLVRRRGQEARLRCSPMKGHSHVYWYRQLPEEGLKFMVYLQKENIIDESGMPKERFSAEFPKEGPSILRIQQVVRGDSAAYFCASSPVSDEKLFFGSGTQLSVL.

V is TRBV14 and J is TRBJ2-7, with TRBD2 as a possible D gene (6 bases). V was clipped by 0 bases and J by 7 bases, with 19 bases between them. CDR1 is SGHDN and CDR2 is FVKESK in the germline V gene. The CDR3 sequence is 16 residues long. For the CDR3, the DNA is TGTGCCAGCAGCCAAGATATGCCTCCCCCCGGGGGAGAGCAGTACTTC. Its protein product is CASSQDMPPPGGEQYF.

The chain employs TRBV2 and TRBJ1-6; D is possibly TRBD1 (6 bases). CDR1 and CDR2 (germline): SNHLY, FYNNEI. The V and J ends lost 6 bases and 3 bases respectively, with 6 bases between them. The CDR3 sequence is 13 residues long. CDR3 nucleotide sequence: TGTGCCAGCAGACAGGGCTATAATTCACCCCTCCACTTT. As protein: CASRQGYNSPLHF.